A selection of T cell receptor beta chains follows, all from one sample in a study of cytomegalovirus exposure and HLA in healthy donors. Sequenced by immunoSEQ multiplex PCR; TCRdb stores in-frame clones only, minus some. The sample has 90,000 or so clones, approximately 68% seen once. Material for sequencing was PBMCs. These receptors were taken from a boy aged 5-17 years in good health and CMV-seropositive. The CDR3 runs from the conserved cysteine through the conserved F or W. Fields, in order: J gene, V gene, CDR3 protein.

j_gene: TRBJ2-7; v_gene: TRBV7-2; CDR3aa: CASSHDGTGLYEQYF
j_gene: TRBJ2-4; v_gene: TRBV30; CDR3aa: CAWSAGVGRNIQYF
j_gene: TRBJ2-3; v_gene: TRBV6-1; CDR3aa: CATRGGEADTQYF
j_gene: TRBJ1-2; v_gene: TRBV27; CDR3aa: CASSLDRAGIGYGYTF
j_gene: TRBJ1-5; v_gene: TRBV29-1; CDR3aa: CSVVYGLSNQPQNF
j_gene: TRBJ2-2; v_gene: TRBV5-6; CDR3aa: CASSFGQGGLFF
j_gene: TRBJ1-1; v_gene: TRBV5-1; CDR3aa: CASSYRTGMNTEAFF
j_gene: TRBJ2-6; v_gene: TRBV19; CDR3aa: CASKGQGARGANVLTF
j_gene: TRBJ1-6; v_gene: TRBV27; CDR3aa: CASTGTPNSPLHF
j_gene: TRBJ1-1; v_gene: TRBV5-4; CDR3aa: CASRPQGNTEAFF
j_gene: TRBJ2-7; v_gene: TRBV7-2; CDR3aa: CASSDTGADLYEQYF
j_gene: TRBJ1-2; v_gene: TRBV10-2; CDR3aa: CASSDIPRSGYGYPF
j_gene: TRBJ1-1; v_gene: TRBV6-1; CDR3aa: CASSELRAGGEAFF
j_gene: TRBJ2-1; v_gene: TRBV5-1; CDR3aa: CASTHGLAGTYNEQFF
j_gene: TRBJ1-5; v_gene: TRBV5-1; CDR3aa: CASSLNSGGNQPQHF
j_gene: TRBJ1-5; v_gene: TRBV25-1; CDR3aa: CASRGQGRILGSNQPQHF
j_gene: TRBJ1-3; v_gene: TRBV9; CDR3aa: CASSGTSPGQGFPGNTIYF
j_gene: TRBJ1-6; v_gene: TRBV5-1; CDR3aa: CASSLEFLGQGSPLHF
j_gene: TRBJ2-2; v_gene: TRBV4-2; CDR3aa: CASSQDGHNTGELFF
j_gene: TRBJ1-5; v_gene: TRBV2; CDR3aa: CASSTASGYNQPQHF
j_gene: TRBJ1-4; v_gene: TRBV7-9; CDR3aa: CASSRADGNEKLFF
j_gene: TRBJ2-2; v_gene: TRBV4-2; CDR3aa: CASSQDREGAGELFF
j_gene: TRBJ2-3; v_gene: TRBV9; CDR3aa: CASSVVGASYGTDTQYF
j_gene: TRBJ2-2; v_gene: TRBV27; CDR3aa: CASSRLAGAPAGELFF
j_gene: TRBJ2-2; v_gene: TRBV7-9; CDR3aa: CASSLDYGTTGELFF
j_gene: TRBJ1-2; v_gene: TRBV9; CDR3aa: CASSPGAGYTF
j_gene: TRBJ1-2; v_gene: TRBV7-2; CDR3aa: CASSRPGGYGYTF
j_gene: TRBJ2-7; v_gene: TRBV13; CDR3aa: CASSLGLYEQYF
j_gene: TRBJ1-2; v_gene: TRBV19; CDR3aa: CASTPPGHLYGYTF
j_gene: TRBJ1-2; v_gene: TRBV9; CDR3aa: CASSVDPVSISGYTF
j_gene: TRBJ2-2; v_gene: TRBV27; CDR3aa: CASSLLGQANTGELFF
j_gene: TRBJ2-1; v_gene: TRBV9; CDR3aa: CASSGLGQLSSYNEQFF
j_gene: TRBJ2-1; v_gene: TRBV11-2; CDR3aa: CASSPGRTDIYNEQFF
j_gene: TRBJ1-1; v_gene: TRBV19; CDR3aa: CASSDRTGAYAEAFF
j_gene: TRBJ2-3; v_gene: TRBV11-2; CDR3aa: CASSLWGRGTDTQYF
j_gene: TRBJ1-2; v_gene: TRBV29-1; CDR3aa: CSVTSFGTASRYGYTF
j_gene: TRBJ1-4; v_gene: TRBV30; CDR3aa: CAWSVPAGATNEKLFF
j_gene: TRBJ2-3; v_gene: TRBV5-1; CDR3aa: CASRFRTGSTDTQYF
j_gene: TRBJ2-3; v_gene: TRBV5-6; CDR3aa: CASSNLAGSTDTQYF
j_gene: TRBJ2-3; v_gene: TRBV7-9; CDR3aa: CASSLLQDTQYF
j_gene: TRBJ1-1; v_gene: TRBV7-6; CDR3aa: CASSQRGTGANTEAFF
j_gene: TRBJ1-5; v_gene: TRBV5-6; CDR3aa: CASSLSSGNQPQHF
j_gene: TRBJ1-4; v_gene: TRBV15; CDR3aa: CATSRPGATNEKLFF
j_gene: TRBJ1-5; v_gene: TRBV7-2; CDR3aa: CASSGQLNQPQHF
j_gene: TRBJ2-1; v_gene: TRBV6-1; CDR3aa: CASSERIASGSSEQFF
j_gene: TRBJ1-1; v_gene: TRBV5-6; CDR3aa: CASSLFGRGTEAFF
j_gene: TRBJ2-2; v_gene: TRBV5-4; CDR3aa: CASSPGLAGTPTGELFF
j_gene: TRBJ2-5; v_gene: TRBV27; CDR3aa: CASSIGAGTHSETQYF
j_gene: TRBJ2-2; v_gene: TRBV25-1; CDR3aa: CASSLAGGQTGELFF
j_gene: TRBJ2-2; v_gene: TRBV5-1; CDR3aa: CASSYTQGAGTGELFF
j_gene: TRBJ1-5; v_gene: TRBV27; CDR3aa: CASSQNPTGWQPQHF
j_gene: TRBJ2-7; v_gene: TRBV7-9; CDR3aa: CASSWTSGRAGSYEQYF
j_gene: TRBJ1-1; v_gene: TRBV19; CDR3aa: CASSVRETNTEAFF
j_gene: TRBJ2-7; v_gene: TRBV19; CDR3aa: CASSIGGDSYEQYF